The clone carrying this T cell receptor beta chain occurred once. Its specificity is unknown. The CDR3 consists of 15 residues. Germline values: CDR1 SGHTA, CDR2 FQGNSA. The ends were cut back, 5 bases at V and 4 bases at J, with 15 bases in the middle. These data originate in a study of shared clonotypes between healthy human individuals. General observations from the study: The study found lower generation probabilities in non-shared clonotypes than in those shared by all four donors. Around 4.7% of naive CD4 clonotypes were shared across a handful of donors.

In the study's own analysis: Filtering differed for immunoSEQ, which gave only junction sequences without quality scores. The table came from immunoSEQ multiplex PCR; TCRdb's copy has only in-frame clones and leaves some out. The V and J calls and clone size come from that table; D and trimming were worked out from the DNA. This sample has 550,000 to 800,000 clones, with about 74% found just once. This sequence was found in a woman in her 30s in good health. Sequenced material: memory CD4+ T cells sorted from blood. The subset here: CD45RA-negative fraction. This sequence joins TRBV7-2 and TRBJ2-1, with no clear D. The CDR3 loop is CASSPRRNQYNEQFF. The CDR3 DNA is TGTGCCAGCAGCCCCCGTCGAAACCAGTACAATGAGCAGTTCTTC.